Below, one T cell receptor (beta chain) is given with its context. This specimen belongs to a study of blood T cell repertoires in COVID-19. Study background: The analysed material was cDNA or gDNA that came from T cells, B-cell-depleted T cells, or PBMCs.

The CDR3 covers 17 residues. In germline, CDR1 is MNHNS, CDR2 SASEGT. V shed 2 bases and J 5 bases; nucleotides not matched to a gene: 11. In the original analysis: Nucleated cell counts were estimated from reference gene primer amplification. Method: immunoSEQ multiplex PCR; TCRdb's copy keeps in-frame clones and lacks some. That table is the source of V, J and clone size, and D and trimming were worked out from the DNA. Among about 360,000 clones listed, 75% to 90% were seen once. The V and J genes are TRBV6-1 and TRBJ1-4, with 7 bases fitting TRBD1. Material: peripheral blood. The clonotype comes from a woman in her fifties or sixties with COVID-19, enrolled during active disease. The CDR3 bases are TGTGCCAGCAGTGAACCTATTTGGACAGGCTTGAATGAAAAACTGTTTTTT. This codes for CASSEPIWTGLNEKLFF.